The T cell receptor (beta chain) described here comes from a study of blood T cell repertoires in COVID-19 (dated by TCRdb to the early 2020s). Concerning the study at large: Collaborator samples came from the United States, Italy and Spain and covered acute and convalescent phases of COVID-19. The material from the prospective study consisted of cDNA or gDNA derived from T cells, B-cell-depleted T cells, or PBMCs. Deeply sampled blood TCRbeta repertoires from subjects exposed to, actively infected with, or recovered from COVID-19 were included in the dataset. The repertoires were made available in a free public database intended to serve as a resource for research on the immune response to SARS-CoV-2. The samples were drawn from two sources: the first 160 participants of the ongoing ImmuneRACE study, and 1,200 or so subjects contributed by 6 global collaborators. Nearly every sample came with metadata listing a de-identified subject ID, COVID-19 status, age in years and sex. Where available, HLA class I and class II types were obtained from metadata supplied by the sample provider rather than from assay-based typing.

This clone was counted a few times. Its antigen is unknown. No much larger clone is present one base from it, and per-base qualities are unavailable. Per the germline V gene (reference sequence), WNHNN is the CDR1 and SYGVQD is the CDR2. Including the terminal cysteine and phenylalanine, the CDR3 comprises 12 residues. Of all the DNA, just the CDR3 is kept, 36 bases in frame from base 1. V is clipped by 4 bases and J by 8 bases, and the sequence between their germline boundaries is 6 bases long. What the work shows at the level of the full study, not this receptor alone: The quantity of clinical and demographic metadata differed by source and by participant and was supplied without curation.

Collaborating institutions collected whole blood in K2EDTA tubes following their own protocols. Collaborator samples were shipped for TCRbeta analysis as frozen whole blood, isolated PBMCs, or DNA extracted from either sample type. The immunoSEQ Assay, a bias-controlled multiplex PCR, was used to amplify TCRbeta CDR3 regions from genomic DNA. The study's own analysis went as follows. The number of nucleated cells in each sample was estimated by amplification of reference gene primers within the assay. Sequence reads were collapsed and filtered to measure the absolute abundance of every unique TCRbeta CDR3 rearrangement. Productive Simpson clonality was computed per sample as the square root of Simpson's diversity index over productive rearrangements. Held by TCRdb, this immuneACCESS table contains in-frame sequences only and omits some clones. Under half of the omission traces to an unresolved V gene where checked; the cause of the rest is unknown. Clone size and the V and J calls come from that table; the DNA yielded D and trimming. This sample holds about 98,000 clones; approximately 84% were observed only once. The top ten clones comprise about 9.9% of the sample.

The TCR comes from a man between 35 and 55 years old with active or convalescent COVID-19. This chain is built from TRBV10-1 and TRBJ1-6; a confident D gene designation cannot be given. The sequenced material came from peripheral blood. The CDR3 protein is CASSGLDSPLHF. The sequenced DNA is TGCGCCAGCAGTGGACTGGATTCACCCCTCCACTTT.